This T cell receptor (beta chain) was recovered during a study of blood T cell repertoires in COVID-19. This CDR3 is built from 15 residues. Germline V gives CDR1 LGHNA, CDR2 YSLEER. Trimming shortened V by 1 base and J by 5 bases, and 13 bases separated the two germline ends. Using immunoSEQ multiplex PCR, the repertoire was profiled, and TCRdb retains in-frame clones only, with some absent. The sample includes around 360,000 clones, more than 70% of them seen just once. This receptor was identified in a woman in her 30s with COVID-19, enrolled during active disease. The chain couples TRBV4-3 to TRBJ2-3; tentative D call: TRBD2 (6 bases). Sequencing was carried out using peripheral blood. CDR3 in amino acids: CASSQGETRGDTQYF. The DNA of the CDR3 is TGCGCCAGCAGCCAAGGAGAGACTAGAGGAGATACGCAGTATTTT.